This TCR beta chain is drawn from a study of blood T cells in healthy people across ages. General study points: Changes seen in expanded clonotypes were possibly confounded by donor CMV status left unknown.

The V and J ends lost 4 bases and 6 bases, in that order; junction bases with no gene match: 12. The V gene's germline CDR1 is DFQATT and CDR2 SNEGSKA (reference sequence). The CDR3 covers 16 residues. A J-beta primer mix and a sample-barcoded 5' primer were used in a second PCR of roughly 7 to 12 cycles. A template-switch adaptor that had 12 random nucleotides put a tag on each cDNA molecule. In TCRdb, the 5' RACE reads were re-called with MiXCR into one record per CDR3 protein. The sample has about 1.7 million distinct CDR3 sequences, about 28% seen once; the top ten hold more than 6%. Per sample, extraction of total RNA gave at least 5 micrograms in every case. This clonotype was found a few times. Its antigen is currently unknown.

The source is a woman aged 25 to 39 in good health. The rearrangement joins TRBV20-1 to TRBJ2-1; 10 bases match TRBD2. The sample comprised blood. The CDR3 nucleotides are TGCAGTGCTACCCGACTAGCGGGCCCGAGGGTCAATGAGCAGTTCTTC. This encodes CSATRLAGPRVNEQFF.